This T cell receptor (beta chain) was recovered during a study of T cells in Graves' hyperthyroidism and ophthalmopathy. Whole-study results and caveats: Most thyroid clonotypes expanded above 0.001 appeared in blood too. Patients with ophthalmopathy were separated from those with stable hyperthyroidism by a 13 V-J model.

The investigators amplified TCR beta CDR3 regions from RNA transcripts. When the TCR CDR3 underwent first-round RT-PCR, the HTBI primer set was used. One entry per CDR3 protein, called by TCRdb with MiXCR from the multiplex PCR reads. The sample includes roughly 520,000 distinct CDR3 sequences, around a quarter of them seen just once. The germline V and J ends were trimmed by 0 bases and 3 bases, with 8 bases remaining between them. The CDR3 spans 13 residues. CDR1 DFQATT and CDR2 SNEGSKA come from the germline V gene (reference sequence). Clinical Activity Scores of at least 3, NOSPECS grades of at least 4 and durations under 3 months characterized ophthalmopathy patients. Diagnostic decisions used clinical symptoms, serum thyroxine and TRAb, thyroid ultrasound and orbital computed tomography. This clonotype has ten or more counts. Its antigen is not known.

This chain uses TRBV20-1 with TRBJ1-1; D gene ambiguous. The receptor comes from a woman in her twenties or thirties with Graves' ophthalmopathy. Sequenced: blood. CDR3 protein: CSARDPRYTEAFF. CDR3 DNA sequence: TGCAGTGCTAGAGATCCGAGGTACACTGAAGCTTTCTTT.